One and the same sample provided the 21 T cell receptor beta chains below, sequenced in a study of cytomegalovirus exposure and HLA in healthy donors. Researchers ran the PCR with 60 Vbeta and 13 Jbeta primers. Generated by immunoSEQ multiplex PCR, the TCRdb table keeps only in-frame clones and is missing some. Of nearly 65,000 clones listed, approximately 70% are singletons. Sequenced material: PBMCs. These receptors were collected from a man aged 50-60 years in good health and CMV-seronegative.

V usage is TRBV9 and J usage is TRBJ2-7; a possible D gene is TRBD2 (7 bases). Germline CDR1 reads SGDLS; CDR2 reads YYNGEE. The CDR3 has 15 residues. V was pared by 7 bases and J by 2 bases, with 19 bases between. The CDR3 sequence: CASGKGGGRAYEQYF. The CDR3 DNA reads TGTGCCAGCGGGAAAGGGGGGGGTAGGGCCTACGAGCAGTACTTC.

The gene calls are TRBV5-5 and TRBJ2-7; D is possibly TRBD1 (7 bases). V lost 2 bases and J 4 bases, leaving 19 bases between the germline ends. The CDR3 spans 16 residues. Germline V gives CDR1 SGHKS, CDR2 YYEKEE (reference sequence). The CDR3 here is CASSFNAGRGRYEQYF. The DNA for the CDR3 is TGTGCCAGCAGCTTCAATGCCGGCAGGGGGAGGTACGAGCAGTACTTC.

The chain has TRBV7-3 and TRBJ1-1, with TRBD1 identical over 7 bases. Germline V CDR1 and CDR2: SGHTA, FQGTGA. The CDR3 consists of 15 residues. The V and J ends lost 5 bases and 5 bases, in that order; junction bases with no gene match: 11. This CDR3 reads CASSARTGGGTEAFF. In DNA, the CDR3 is TGTGCCAGCAGCGCCCGGACAGGCGGGGGGACTGAAGCTTTCTTT. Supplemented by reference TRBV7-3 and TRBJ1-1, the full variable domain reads GAGVSQTPSNKVTEKGKYVELRCDPISGHTALYWYRQSLGQGPEFLIYFQGTGAADDSGLPNDRFFAVRPEGSVSTLKIQRTERGDSAVYLCASSARTGGGTEAFFGQGTRLTVV.

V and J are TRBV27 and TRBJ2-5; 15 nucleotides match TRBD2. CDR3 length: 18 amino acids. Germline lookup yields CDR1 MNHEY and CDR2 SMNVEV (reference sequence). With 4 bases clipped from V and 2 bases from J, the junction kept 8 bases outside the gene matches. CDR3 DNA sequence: TGTGCCAGCAGTTCCGGACTAGCGGGGGGGAGATGGCAAGAGACCCAGTACTTC. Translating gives CASSSGLAGGRWQETQYF.

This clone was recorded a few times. The CDR3 sequence: CASSLGTGGPYNEQFF. The CDR3 coding sequence is TGTGCCAGCAGCCTAGGGACAGGGGGCCCCTACAATGAGCAGTTCTTC. The rearrangement uses TRBV7-6 and TRBJ2-1; TRBD1 matches at 12 bases. The CDR3 consists of 16 residues. V shed 5 bases and J 2 bases; nucleotides not matched to a gene: 4. Germline CDR1 reads SGHVS; CDR2 reads FNYEAQ.

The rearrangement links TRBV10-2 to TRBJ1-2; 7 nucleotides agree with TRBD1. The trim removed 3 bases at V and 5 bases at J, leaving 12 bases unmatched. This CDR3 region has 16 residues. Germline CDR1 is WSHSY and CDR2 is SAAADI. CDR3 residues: CASSEWNRGPGYGYTF. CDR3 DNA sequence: TGCGCCAGCAGTGAATGGAACAGGGGCCCCGGGTATGGCTACACCTTC.

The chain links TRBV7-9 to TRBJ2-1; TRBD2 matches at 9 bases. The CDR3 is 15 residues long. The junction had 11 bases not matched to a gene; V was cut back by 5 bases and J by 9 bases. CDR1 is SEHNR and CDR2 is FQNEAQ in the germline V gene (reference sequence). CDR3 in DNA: TGTGCCAGCAGCCCCGTGGGCGGGGGGGCGATTGAGCAGTTCTTC. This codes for CASSPVGGGAIEQFF.

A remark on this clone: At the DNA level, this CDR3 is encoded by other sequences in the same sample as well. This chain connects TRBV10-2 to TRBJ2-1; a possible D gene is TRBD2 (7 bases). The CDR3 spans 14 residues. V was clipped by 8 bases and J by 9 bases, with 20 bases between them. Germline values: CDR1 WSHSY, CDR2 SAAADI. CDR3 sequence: CASGGGRGRSEQFF. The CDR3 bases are TGCGCCAGCGGAGGGGGGCGGGGGAGGAGTGAGCAGTTCTTC.

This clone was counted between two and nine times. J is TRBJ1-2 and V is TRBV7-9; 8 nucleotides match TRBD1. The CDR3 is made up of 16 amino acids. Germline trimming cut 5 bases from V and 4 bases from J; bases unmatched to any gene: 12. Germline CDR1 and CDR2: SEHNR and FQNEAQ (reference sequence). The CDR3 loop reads CASSINQGAPGYGYTF. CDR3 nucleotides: TGTGCCAGCAGCATCAACCAGGGGGCCCCAGGCTATGGCTACACCTTC.

CDR3 in amino acids: CASSVGAVDRDEQFF. The CDR3, as DNA: TGTGCCAGCAGCGTAGGCGCTGTTGACAGGGATGAGCAGTTCTTC. The V and J genes are TRBV7-9 and TRBJ2-1, with 7 positions matching TRBD1. This CDR3 has 15 residues. The germline V gene has CDR1 SEHNR and CDR2 FQNEAQ (reference sequence). J was trimmed by 8 bases and V by 5 bases; bases with no gene match: 12.

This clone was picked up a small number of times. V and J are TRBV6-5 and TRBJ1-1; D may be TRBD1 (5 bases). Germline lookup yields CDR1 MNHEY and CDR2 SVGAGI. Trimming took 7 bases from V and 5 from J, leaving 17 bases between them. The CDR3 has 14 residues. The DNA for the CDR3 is TGTGCCAGCATTCCCGGGAGGTGGGGGACTGAAGCTTTCTTT. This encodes CASIPGRWGTEAFF.

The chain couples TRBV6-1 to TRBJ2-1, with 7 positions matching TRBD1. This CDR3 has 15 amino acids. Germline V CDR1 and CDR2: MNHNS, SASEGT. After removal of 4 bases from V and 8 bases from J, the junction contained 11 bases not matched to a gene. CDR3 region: CASSGPGQTVDEQFF. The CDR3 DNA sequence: TGTGCCAGCAGTGGCCCGGGACAGACCGTCGATGAGCAGTTCTTC.

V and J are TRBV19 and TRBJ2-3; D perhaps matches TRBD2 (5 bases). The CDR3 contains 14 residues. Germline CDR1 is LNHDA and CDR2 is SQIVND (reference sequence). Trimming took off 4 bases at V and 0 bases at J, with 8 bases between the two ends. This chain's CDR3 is CASSTRASTDTQYF. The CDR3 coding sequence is TGTGCCAGTAGTACGAGGGCCAGCACAGATACGCAGTATTTT.

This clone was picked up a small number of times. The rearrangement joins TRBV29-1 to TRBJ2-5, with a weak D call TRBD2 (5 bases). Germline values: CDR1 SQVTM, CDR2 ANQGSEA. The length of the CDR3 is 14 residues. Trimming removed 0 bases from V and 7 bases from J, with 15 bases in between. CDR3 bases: TGCAGCGTTGAAGATTTAGGACCTCGGGGGACCCAGTACTTC. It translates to CSVEDLGPRGTQYF.

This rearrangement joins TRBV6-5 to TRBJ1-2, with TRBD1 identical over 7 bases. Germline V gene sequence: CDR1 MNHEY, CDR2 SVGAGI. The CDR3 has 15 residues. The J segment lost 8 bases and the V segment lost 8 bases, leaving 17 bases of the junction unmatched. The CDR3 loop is CASFPAETGLKGYTF. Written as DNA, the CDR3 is TGTGCCAGCTTCCCGGCCGAGACAGGGTTAAAGGGCTACACCTTC.

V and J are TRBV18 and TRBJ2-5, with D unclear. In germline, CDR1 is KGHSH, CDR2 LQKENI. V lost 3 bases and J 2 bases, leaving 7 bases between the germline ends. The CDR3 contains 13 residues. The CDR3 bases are TGTGCCAGCTCACCGGCCTCTCAAGAGACCCAGTACTTC. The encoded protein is CASSPASQETQYF.

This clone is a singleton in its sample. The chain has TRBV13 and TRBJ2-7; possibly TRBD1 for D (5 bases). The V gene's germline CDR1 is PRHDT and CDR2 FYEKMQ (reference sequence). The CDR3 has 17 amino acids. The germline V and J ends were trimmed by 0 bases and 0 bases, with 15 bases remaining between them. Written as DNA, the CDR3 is TGTGCCAGCAGCTTAGGTCAGGGCGGCGGCGTCTCCTACGAGCAGTACTTC. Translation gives CASSLGQGGGVSYEQYF.

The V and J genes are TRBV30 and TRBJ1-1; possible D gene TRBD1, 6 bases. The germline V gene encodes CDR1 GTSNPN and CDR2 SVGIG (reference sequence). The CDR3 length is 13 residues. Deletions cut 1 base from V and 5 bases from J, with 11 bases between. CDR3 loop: CAWSATGTTEAFF. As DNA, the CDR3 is TGTGCCTGGAGTGCCACAGGGACAACTGAAGCTTTCTTT.

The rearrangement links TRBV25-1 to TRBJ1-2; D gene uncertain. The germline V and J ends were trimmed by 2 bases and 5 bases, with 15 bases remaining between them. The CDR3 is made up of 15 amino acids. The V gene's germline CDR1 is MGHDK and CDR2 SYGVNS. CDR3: CASSEIGSGRYGYTF. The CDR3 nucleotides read TGTGCCAGCAGTGAAATAGGATCGGGGAGATATGGCTACACCTTC.

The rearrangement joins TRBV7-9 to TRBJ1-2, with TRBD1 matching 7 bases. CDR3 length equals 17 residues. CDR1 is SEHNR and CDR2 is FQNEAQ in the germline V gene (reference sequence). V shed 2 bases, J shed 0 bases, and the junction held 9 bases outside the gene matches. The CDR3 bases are TGTGCCAGCAGCTTAATCCGGGGACAGCTCGCTAACTATGGCTACACCTTC. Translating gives CASSLIRGQLANYGYTF. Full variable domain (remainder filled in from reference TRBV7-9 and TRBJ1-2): DTGVSQNPRHKITKRGQNVTFRCDPISEHNRLYWYRQTLGQGPEFLTYFQNEAQLEKSRLLSDRFSAERPKGSFSTLEIQRTEQGDSAMYLCASSLIRGQLANYGYTFGSGTRLTVV.

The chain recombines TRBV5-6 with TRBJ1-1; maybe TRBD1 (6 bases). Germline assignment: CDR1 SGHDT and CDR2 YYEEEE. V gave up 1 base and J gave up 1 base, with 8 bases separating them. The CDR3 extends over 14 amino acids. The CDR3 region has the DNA TGTGCCAGCAGCTTGTTGGGACAGAACACTGAAGCTTTCTTT. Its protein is CASSLLGQNTEAFF. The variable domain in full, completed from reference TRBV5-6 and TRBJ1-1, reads DAGVTQSPTHLIKTRGQQVTLRCSPKSGHDTVSWYQQALGQGPQFIFQYYEEEERQRGNFPDRFSGHQFPNYSSELNVNALLLGDSALYLCASSLLGQNTEAFFGQGTRLTVV.